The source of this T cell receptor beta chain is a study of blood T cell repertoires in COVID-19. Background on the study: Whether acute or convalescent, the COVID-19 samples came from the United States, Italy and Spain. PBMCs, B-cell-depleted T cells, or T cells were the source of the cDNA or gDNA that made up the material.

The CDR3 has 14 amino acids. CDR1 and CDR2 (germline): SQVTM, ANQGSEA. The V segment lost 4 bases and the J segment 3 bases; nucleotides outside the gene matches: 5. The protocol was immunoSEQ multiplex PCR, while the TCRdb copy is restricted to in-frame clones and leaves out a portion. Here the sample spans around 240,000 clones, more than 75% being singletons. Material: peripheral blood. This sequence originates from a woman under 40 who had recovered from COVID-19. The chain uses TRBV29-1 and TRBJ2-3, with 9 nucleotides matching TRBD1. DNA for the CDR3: TGCAGCGTTGTAGGGACAGGGCTGACAGATACGCAGTATTTT. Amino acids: CSVVGTGLTDTQYF.